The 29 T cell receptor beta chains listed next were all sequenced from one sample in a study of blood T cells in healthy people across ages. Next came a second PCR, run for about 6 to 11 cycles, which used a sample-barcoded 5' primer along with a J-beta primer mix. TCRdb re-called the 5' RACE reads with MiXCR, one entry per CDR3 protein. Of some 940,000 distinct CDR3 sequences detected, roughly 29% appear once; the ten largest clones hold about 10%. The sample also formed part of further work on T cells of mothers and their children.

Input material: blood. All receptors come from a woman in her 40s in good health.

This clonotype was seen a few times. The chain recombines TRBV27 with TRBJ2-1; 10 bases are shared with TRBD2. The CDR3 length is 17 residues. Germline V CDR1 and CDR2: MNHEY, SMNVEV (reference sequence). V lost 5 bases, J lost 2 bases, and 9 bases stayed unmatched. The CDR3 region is CASSLHTSGVTYNEQFF. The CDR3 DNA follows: TGTGCCAGCAGTCTCCACACTAGCGGGGTTACCTACAATGAGCAGTTCTTC.

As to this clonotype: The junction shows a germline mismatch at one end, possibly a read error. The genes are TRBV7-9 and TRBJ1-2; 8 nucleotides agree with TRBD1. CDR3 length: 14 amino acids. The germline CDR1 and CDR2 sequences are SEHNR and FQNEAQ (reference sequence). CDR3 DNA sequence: TGTTCCAGCAGCCGACAGGGGTGGGACTATGGCTACACCTTC. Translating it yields CSSSRQGWDYGYTF.

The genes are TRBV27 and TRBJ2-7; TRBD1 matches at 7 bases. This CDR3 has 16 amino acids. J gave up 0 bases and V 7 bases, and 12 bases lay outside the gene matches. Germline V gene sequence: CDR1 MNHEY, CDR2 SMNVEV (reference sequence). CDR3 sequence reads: CASKRYRGTSSYEQYF. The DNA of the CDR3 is TGTGCCAGCAAACGCTACAGGGGTACTAGCTCCTACGAGCAGTACTTC.

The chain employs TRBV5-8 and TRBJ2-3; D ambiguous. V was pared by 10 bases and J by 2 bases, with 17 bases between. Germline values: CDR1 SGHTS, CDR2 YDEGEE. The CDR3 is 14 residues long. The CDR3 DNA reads TGTGCCGTGTTAACAAAATATTACACAGATACGCAGTATTTT. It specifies CAVLTKYYTDTQYF.

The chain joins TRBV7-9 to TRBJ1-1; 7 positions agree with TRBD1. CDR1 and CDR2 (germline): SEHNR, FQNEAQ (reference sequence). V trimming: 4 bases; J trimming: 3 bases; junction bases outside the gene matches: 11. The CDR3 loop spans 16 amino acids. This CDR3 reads CASSSRQGQADTEAFF. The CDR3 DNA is TGTGCCAGCAGCTCCCGACAGGGTCAGGCGGACACTGAAGCTTTCTTT.

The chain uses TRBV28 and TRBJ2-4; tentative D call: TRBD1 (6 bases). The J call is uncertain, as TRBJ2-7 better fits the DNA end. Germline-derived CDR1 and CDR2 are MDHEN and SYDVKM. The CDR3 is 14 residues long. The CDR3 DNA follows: TGTGCCAGCGGGACAACCGGACGGGCTTACGAGCAGTACTTC. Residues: CASGTTGRAYEQYF.

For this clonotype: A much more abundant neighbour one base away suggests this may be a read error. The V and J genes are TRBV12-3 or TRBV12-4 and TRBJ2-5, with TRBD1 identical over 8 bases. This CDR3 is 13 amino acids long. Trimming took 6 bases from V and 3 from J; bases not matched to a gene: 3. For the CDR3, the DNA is TGTGCCAGCAGGGAGGACAGGGAAGAGACCCAGTACTTC. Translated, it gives CASREDREETQYF.

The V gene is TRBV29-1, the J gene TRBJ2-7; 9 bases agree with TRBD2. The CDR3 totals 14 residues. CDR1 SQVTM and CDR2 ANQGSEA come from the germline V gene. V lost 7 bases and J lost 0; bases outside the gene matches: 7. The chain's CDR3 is CSGGTSLSSYEQYF. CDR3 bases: TGCAGCGGCGGGACTAGCCTGAGCTCCTACGAGCAGTACTTC.

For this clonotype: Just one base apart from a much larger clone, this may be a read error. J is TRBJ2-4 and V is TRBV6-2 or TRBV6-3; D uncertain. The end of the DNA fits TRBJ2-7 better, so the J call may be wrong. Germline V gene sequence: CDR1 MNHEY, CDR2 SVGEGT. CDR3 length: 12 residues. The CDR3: CASSNTACEQYF. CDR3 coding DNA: TGTGCCAGCAGCAATACAGCGTGCGAGCAGTACTTC.

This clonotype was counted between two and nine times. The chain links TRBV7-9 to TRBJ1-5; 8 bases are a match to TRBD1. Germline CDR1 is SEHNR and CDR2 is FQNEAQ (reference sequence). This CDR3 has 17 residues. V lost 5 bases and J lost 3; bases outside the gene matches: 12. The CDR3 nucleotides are TGTGCCAGCAGCGTCGCCCGGGGGACAGGATACAATCAGCCCCAGCATTTT. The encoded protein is CASSVARGTGYNQPQHF. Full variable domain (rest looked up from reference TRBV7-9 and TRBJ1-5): DTGVSQNPRHKITKRGQNVTFRCDPISEHNRLYWYRQTLGQGPEFLTYFQNEAQLEKSRLLSDRFSAERPKGSFSTLEIQRTEQGDSAMYLCASSVARGTGYNQPQHFGDGTRLSIL.

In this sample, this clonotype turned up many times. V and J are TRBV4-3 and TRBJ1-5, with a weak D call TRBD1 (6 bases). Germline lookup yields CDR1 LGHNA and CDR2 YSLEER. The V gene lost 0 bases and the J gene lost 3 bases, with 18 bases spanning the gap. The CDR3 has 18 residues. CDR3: CASSQDSRNREDNQPQHF. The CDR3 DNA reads TGCGCCAGCAGCCAAGATAGTCGGAACAGGGAAGACAATCAGCCCCAGCATTTT.

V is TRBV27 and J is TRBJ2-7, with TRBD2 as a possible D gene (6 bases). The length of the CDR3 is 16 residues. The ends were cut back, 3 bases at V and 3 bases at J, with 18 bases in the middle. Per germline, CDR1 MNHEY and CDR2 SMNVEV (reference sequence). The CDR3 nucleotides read TGTGCCAGCAGTTTTCGACTGGATCCGGGGGTCTACGAGCAGTACTTC. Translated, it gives CASSFRLDPGVYEQYF.

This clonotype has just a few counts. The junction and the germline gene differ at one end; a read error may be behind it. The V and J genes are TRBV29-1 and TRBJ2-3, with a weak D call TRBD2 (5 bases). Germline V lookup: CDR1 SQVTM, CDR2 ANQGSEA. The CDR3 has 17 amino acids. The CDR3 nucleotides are TGCAGCGTCGAAGGAGGTAGAGGGCCGCTCGGCACAGATACGCAGTATTTT. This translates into CSVEGGRGPLGTDTQYF.

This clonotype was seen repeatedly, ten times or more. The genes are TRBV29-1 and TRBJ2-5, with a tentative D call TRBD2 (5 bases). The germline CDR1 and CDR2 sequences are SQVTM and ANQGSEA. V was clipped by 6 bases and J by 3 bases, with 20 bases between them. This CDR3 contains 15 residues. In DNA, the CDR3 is TGCAGCGTCGCCAGTGGACTGCTTGTGAAAGAGACCCAGTACTTC. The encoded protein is CSVASGLLVKETQYF.

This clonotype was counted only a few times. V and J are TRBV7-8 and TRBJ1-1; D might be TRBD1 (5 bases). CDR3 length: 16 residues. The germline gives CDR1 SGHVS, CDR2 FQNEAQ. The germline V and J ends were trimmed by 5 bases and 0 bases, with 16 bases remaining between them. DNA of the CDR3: TGTGCCAGCAGCCTGCGACAGCTCAGTATGAACACTGAAGCTTTCTTT. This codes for CASSLRQLSMNTEAFF. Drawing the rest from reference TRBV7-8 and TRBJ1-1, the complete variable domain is GAGVSQSPRYKVAKRGQDVALRCDPISGHVSLFWYQQALGQGPEFLTYFQNEAQLDKSGLPSDRFFAERPEGSVSTLKIQRTQQEDSAVYLCASSLRQLSMNTEAFFGQGTRLTVV.

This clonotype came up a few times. CDR3 region: CASSQGFSNQPQHF. DNA for the CDR3: TGTGCCAGCAGTCAAGGATTTAGCAATCAGCCCCAGCATTTT. V usage is TRBV27 and J usage is TRBJ1-5, with no clear D. CDR1 MNHEY and CDR2 SMNVEV come from the germline V gene (reference sequence). Trimming removed 5 bases from V and 0 bases from J, with 8 bases in between. The CDR3 runs to 14 residues.

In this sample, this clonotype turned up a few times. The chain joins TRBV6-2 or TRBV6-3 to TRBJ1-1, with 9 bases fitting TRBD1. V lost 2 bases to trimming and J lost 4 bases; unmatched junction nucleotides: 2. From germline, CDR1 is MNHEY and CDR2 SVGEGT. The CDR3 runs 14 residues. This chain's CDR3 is CASSYGQGTTEAFF. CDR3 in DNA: TGTGCCAGCAGTTACGGACAGGGGACCACTGAAGCTTTCTTT.

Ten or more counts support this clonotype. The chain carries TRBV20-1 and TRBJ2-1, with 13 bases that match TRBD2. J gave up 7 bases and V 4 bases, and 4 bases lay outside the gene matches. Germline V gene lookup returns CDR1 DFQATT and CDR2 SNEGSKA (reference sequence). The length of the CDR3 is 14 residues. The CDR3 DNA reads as TGCAGTGCTACCCGGACTAGCGGGGGTAATGAGCAGTTCTTC. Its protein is CSATRTSGGNEQFF.

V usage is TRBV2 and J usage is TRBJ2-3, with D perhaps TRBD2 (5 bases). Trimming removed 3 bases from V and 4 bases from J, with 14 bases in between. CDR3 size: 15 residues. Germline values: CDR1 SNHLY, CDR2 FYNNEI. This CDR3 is CASSEGSAYADTQYF. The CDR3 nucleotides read TGTGCCAGCAGTGAGGGGAGCGCGTACGCAGATACGCAGTATTTT.

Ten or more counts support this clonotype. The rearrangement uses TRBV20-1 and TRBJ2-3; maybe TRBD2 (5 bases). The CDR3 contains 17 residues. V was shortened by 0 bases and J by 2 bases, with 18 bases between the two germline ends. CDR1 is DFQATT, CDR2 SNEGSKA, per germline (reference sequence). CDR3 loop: CSARDRTVGSFTDTQYF. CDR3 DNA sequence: TGCAGTGCTAGAGATCGGACTGTCGGGTCATTCACAGATACGCAGTATTTT.

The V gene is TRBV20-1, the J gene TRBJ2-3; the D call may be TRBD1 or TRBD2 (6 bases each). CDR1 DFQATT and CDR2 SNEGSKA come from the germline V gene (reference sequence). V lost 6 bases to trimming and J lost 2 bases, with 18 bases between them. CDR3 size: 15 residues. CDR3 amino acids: CSARRLGGLTDTQYF. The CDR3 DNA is TGCAGTGCGAGAAGGCTGGGGGGCCTCACAGATACGCAGTATTTT.

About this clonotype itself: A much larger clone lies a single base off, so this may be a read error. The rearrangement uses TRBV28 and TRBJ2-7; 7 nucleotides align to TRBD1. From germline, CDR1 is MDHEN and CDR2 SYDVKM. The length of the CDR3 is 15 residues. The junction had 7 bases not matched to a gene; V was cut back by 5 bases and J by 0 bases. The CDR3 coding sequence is TGTGCCAGCAGTCAGCGACAGGGCGCCTCCTACGAGCAGTACTTC. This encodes CASSQRQGASYEQYF.

Here the CDR3 DNA reads TGTGCCAGCAGCTTAAACCCGGGGAACCAGGCCCAGTACTTC. Protein sequence: CASSLNPGNQAQYF. This chain links TRBV7-8 with TRBJ2-5; D possibly corresponds to TRBD2 (5 bases). Germline assignment: CDR1 SGHVS and CDR2 FQNEAQ. V lost 2 bases, J lost 9 bases, and 16 bases lay in between. This CDR3 contains 14 residues.

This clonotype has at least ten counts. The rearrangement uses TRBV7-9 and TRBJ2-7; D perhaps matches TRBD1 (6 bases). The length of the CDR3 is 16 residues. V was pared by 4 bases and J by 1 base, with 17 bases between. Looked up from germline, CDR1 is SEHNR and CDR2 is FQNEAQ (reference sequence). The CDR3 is CASSSGSGTTSYEQYF. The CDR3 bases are TGTGCCAGCAGCTCGGGTTCCGGGACAACGTCCTACGAGCAGTACTTC.

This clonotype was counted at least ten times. This chain's CDR3 is CASSLQGGLETQYF. The CDR3 DNA sequence: TGTGCCAGCAGCCTACAGGGGGGGTTAGAGACCCAGTACTTC. V and J are TRBV3-1 and TRBJ2-5, with a weak D call TRBD1 (8 bases). CDR1 and CDR2 (germline): LGHDT, YNNKEL (reference sequence). V lost 4 bases and J 4 bases, leaving 13 bases between the germline ends. The CDR3 contains 14 residues.

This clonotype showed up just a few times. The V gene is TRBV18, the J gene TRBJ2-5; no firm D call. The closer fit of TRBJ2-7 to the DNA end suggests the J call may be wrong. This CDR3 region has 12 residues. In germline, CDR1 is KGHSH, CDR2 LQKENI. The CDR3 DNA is TGTGCCAGCTCACCACGGTTGTACGAGCAGTACTTC. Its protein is CASSPRLYEQYF.

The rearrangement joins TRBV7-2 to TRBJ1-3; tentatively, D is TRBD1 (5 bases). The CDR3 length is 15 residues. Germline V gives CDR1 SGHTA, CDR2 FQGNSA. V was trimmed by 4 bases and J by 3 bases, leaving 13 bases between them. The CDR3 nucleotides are TGTGCCAGCAGCTCTCTAGGGGCTGGTGGAAACACCATATATTTT. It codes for CASSSLGAGGNTIYF.

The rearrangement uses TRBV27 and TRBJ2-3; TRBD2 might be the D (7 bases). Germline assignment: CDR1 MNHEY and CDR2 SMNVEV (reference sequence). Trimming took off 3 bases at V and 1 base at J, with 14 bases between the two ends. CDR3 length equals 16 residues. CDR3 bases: TGTGCCAGCAGTTTCGTTGGGGGGGGGCGCACAGATACGCAGTATTTT. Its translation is CASSFVGGGRTDTQYF.

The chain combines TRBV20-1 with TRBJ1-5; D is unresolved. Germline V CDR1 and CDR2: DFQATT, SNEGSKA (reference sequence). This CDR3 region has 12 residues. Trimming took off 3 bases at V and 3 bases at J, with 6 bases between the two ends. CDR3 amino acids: CSASDLNQPQHF. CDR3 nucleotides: TGCAGTGCTAGTGACCTCAATCAGCCCCAGCATTTT.